The 10 T cell receptor beta chains below all came from one sample that was sequenced in a study of control samples from healthy donors and cancer patients. Only in-frame clones appear in the TCRdb table, and some are missing; sequencing was by immunoSEQ multiplex PCR. The sample includes fewer than 90,000 clones, 85% to 90% seen only once; the top ten take under 2.5%. Sequencing used PBMCs. These receptors all stem from a woman in her sixties with head and neck cancer.

The rearrangement links TRBV7-9 to TRBJ1-6; TRBD1 might be the D (5 bases). The CDR3 spans 12 residues. V was trimmed by 1 base and J by 10 bases, leaving 5 bases between them. Germline-derived CDR1 and CDR2 are SEHNR and FQNEAQ (reference sequence). The CDR3 coding sequence is TGTGCCAGCAGCTTAGGGGGGTCACCCCTCCACTTT. Its translation: CASSLGGSPLHF.

This clone was observed a few times. The chain couples TRBV27 to TRBJ1-6; 11 positions agree with TRBD1. J lost 9 bases, V lost 10 bases, and 14 bases had no gene match. CDR1 is MNHEY and CDR2 is SMNVEV in the germline V gene (reference sequence). The CDR3 has 16 residues. CDR3 in amino acids: CATKVSGTGGGSPLHF. DNA of the CDR3: TGTGCCACCAAGGTCTCCGGGACAGGGGGTGGTTCACCCCTCCACTTT.

This chain uses TRBV12-3 or TRBV12-4 with TRBJ2-5, with TRBD1 matching 9 bases. The CDR3 contains 13 residues. The trim removed 6 bases at V and 4 bases at J, leaving 3 bases unmatched. The CDR3 spells CASRQGAIETQYF. The CDR3 bases are TGTGCCAGCAGACAGGGGGCGATAGAGACCCAGTACTTC.

The CDR3, as DNA: TGTGCCAGCAGTTTATGGCAGAGCTCCTACAATGAGCAGTTCTTC. Amino acids: CASSLWQSSYNEQFF. The rearrangement joins TRBV27 to TRBJ2-1; D unresolved. This CDR3 contains 15 residues. Trimming cost V 1 base and J 0 bases, with 7 bases left between them. From germline, CDR1 is MNHEY and CDR2 SMNVEV (reference sequence).

This chain joins TRBV28 and TRBJ2-1, with D unclear. Germline V lookup: CDR1 MDHEN, CDR2 SYDVKM. The CDR3 totals 11 residues. The germline V and J ends were trimmed by 6 bases and 5 bases, with 5 bases remaining between them. CDR3: CASRGNNEQFF. CDR3 nucleotide sequence: TGTGCCAGCAGAGGAAACAATGAGCAGTTCTTC.

This chain links TRBV5-6 with TRBJ2-3, with TRBD2 matching 7 bases. Germline-derived CDR1 and CDR2 are SGHDT and YYEEEE. The CDR3 length is 13 residues. Trimming cost V 6 bases and J 1 base; bases outside gene matches: 2. The CDR3: CASNRGGTDTQYF. The DNA for the CDR3 is TGTGCCAGCAACCGGGGGGGCACAGATACGCAGTATTTT.

V gene TRBV21-1 combines with J gene TRBJ2-5; the D call TRBD1 from the table was never checked on the DNA. TRBV21-1 is designated a pseudogene. The CDR3 length is 16 residues. The CDR3 loop reads CASSKFDRGPQETQYF. DNA of the CDR3: TGTGCCAGCAGCAAGTTTGACAGGGGGCCACAAGAGACCCAGTACTTC.

The V call is TRBV10-3, the J call TRBJ2-3, with 9 bases identical to TRBD1. The V gene's germline CDR1 is ENHRY and CDR2 SYGVKD. This CDR3 is built from 15 residues. V gave up 4 bases and J gave up 5 bases; unmatched junction bases: 7. In DNA form, the CDR3 reads TGTGCCATCAGTGTAACAGGGGGCGTTGGAGATACGCAGTATTTT. Its translation: CAISVTGGVGDTQYF.

V gene TRBV3-1 (or the pseudogene TRBV3-2) combines with J gene TRBJ1-1, with D tentatively TRBD1 (6 bases). This CDR3 has 16 amino acids. V dropped 0 bases and J dropped 2 bases, with 13 bases sitting between them. Germline V gene data show CDR1 as LGHDT and CDR2 as YNNKEL (reference sequence). In DNA, the CDR3 is TGTGCCAGCAGCCAAGATGGGGGCAGAAGAAACACTGAAGCTTTCTTT. The encoded protein is CASSQDGGRRNTEAFF.

CDR3 in DNA: TGTGCCAGCAGCTTAGGAGGATTCACACCCTCTGGCTACACCTTC. Amino acids: CASSLGGFTPSGYTF. J is TRBJ1-2 and V is TRBV7-6; D gene uncertain. In germline, CDR1 is SGHVS, CDR2 FNYEAQ. The CDR3 extends over 15 amino acids. Trimming cost V 1 base and J 7 bases, with 16 bases left between them. Full variable domain (outside the CDR3, taken from reference TRBV7-6 and TRBJ1-2): GAGVSQSPRYKVTKRGQDVALRCDPISGHVSLYWYRQALGQGPEFLTYFNYEAQQDKSGLPNDRFSAERPEGSISTLTIQRTEQRDSAMYRCASSLGGFTPSGYTFGSGTRLTVV.